This T cell receptor beta chain was captured by sequencing in a study of cytomegalovirus exposure and HLA in healthy donors. Study summary: In an early release, HLA-typed donors contributed tens of millions of unique TCR sequences. In terms of ancestry, the Caucasian-associated cluster contained around four fifths of the approximately 400 genotyped donors.

Study observations and caveats: HLA alleles were associated with 17,000 or so TCR beta sequences in a later analysis at 0.05 false discovery rate. HLA-A and HLA-B allele assignments for most subjects were reportedly predicted accurately using TCR beta sequences.

V was pared by 0 bases and J by 9 bases, with 7 bases of the junction left unmatched. The CDR3 covers 15 residues. The germline V gene encodes CDR1 MGHRA and CDR2 YSYEKL. About this clone itself: Its antigen remains unknown.

In the PCR, 60 Vbeta and 13 Jbeta primers were used. The table came from immunoSEQ multiplex PCR; TCRdb's copy has only in-frame clones and leaves some out. The sample carries 140,000 or so clones, around 86% recorded once. The sequenced material came from PBMCs. The sequence came from a woman under 40 in good health and CMV-seronegative. This chain joins TRBV4-1 and TRBJ1-5, with 8 bases identical to TRBD1. The DNA of the CDR3 is TGCGCCAGCAGCCAAGATCCAGGGGGCAAACGGCCCCAGCATTTT. Translation gives CASSQDPGGKRPQHF.